The T cell receptor (beta chain) under discussion was sequenced for a study of shared clonotypes between healthy human individuals. This clone showed up just once. The table came from immunoSEQ multiplex PCR; TCRdb's copy has only in-frame clones and leaves some out. Of 2 million to 2.5 million clones detected, approximately 94% appear once; the ten largest clones hold over 0.1%. Looked up from germline, CDR1 is MGHDK and CDR2 is SYGVNS. The CDR3 length is 16 residues. Deletions cut 4 bases from V and 3 bases from J, with 16 bases between. The gene calls are TRBV25-1 and TRBJ2-1; a weak D match, TRBD2 (6 bases). This receptor was obtained from a man younger than 35 in good health. The sample comprised naive CD4+ T cells sorted from blood. The subset denotes: CD45RA+ positively selected. The DNA for the CDR3 is TGTGCCAGCAGTGGCTTCGGGGCTAGCGACTACAATGAGCAGTTCTTC. It encodes CASSGFGASDYNEQFF.